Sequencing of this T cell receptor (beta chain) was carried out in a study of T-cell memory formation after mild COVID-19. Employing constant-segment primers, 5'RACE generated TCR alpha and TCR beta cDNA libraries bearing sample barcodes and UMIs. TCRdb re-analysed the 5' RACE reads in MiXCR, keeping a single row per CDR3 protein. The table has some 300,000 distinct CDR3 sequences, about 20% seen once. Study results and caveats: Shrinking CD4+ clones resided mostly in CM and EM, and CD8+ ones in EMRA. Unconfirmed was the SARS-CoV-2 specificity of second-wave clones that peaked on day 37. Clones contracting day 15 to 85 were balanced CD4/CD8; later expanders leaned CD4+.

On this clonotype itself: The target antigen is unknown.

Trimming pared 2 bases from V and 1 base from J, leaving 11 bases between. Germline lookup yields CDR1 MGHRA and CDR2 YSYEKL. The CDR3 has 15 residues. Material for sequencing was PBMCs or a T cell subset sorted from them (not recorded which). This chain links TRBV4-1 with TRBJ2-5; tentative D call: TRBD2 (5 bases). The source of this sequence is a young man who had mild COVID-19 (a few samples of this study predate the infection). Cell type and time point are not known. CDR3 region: CASSQNPDFQETQYF. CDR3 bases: TGCGCCAGCAGCCAAAATCCGGACTTCCAAGAGACCCAGTACTTC.